This TCR beta chain was sequenced in a study of blood T cell repertoires in COVID-19. Whole-study context: There were acute and convalescent COVID-19 samples, and they came from the United States, Italy and Spain.

Across about two dozen US areas, participants ranged in age from 18 to 89 years. As processed by the authors: Using reference gene primer amplification, nucleated cell counts were estimated. Profiling relied on immunoSEQ multiplex PCR, and the TCRdb table lists in-frame clones only, not all of them. That table gives V, J and clone size, and the DNA gave D and trimming. Of around 450,000 clones listed, around 90% were seen once; the top ten hold roughly 1.9%. The CDR3 contains 16 residues. The J segment lost 8 bases and the V segment lost 3 bases, leaving 9 bases of the junction unmatched. CDR1 is MNHEY and CDR2 is SVGAGI in the germline V gene.

The clonotype originates from a woman aged 18-35 years with acute COVID-19. This chain uses TRBV6-5 with TRBJ1-6; 8 bases map to TRBD1. Source material: PBMCs or T cells enriched from blood (not recorded which). The CDR3 DNA reads TGTGCCAGCAGTTATACGACCGGACAGGGATATTCACCCCTCCACTTT. Translating it yields CASSYTTGQGYSPLHF.